This T cell receptor (beta chain) was obtained from a study of molecular identifiers for immune sequencing clone quantification. The CDR3 has 12 amino acids. The germline V gene has CDR1 SGHTA and CDR2 FQGNSA. Trimming left V 8 bases short and J 9 bases short, with 13 bases between. As to this clonotype: A much larger clone differs by one base, so this may be a read error.

TCRdb passed the PCR reads through MiXCR, listing each CDR3 protein once. The profile shows just over 40,000 distinct CDR3 sequences, 20% to 25% of them singletons. V usage is TRBV7-2 and J usage is TRBJ2-2, with D possibly matching TRBD1 (7 bases). The sequence came from a human donor in good health. Some libraries in this study had Jurkat cell RNA spiked in. The sample comprised naive CD8+ T cells from blood, with Jurkat cell RNA spiked in. Subset here: FACS-sorted CD8+CD4-CCR7+CD45RA+ naive T cells. The chain's CDR3 is CASPRGAWELFF. CDR3 sequence (DNA): TGTGCCAGCCCCAGGGGGGCCTGGGAGCTGTTTTTT. The entire variable domain, with the rest obtained from reference TRBV7-2 and TRBJ2-2, is as follows: GAGVSQSPSNKVTEKGKDVELRCDPISGHTALYWYRQSLGQGLEFLIYFQGNSAPDKSGLPSDRFSAERTGGSVSTLTIQRTQQEDSAVYLCASPRGAWELFFGEGSRLTVL.